Each of the 8 T cell receptor beta chains below was sequenced from the same sample in a study of blood T cell repertoires in COVID-19. The method was immunoSEQ multiplex PCR; TCRdb's version includes in-frame clones alone and lacks a portion of them. The sample contains around 380,000 clones, over 75% of which appear only once. The specimen was PBMCs or T cells enriched from blood (not recorded which). The receptors derive from a man younger than 45 who had recovered from COVID-19.

The chain uses TRBV10-3 and TRBJ1-2; 7 nucleotides match TRBD1. J lost 8 bases, V lost 7 bases, and 7 bases had no gene match. The CDR3 loop spans 12 amino acids. In germline, CDR1 is ENHRY, CDR2 SYGVKD. CDR3 in DNA: TGTGCCATCAACAGACAGGGCCCGGGCTACACCTTC. Translation: CAINRQGPGYTF.

The rearrangement uses TRBV10-1 and TRBJ2-1; 9 nucleotides align to TRBD1. Trimming cost V 0 bases and J 9 bases; bases outside gene matches: 6. The germline gives CDR1 WNHNN, CDR2 SYGVQD (reference sequence). There are 15 residues in the CDR3. CDR3 loop: CASSESGTGRGEQFF. CDR3 DNA sequence: TGCGCCAGCAGTGAGTCTGGGACAGGGCGAGGTGAGCAGTTCTTC.

This rearrangement joins TRBV6-5 to TRBJ1-2; maybe TRBD1 (6 bases). Trimming pared 7 bases from V and 10 bases from J, leaving 13 bases between. The length of the CDR3 is 11 residues. Per the germline V gene, CDR1 is MNHEY and CDR2 is SVGAGI. CDR3 sequence reads: CASTQGIDYTF. The CDR3 DNA follows: TGTGCCAGCACCCAGGGGATTGACTACACCTTC.

This clone has just a few counts. The chain carries TRBV18 and TRBJ1-2; D gene ambiguous. The length of the CDR3 is 14 residues. Germline CDR1 is KGHSH and CDR2 is LQKENI. The V and J ends lost 0 bases and 3 bases respectively, with 8 bases between them. CDR3 nucleotides: TGTGCCAGCTCACCACCGATCCAGGACTATGGCTACACCTTC. Amino acids: CASSPPIQDYGYTF.

V and J are TRBV4-1 and TRBJ1-2, with TRBD1 matching 8 bases. The trim removed 1 base at V and 4 bases at J, leaving 14 bases unmatched. Per the germline V gene, CDR1 is MGHRA and CDR2 is YSYEKL. The CDR3 has 18 residues. As DNA, the CDR3 is TGCGCCAGCAGCCAAGGCTCCCGGGAGTCAGGGGGCCTCTATGGCTACACCTTC. Amino acids: CASSQGSRESGGLYGYTF.

V usage is TRBV2 and J usage is TRBJ2-5, with 15 bases identical to TRBD2. Trimming removed 4 bases from V and 6 bases from J; junction bases left unmatched: 3. CDR1 and CDR2 (germline): SNHLY, FYNNEI. The length of the CDR3 is 15 residues. CDR3 coding DNA: TGTGCCAGCAGTGGGACTAGCGGGGGGGCAAAGACCCAGTACTTC. This gives the protein CASSGTSGGAKTQYF. Full variable domain (outside the CDR3, taken from reference TRBV2 and TRBJ2-5): EPEVTQTPSHQVTQMGQEVILRCVPISNHLYFYWYRQILGQKVEFLVSFYNNEISEKSEIFDDQFSVERPDGSNFTLKIRSTKLEDSAMYFCASSGTSGGAKTQYFGPGTRLLVL.

V is TRBV5-1 and J is TRBJ2-3; possible D gene TRBD1, 6 bases. V was clipped by 4 bases and J by 0 bases, with 15 bases between them. The CDR3 contains 16 residues. Germline CDR1 and CDR2: SGHRS and YFSETQ. CDR3 loop: CASSQSTGFSTDTQYF. CDR3 nucleotides: TGCGCCAGCAGCCAGAGCACAGGGTTTAGCACAGATACGCAGTATTTT.

The rearrangement uses TRBV6-2 or TRBV6-3 and TRBJ2-1, with 10 bases that match TRBD1. Germline V lookup: CDR1 MNHEY, CDR2 SVGEGT. The V and J ends lost 2 bases and 2 bases, in that order; junction bases with no gene match: 0. The CDR3 totals 15 residues. CDR3 nucleotides: TGTGCCAGCAGTTACGACAGGGGGCCCTACAATGAGCAGTTCTTC. This gives the protein CASSYDRGPYNEQFF.